This T cell receptor (beta chain) was profiled in a study of blood T cell repertoires in COVID-19. Study-wide context: The origin of the acute and convalescent COVID-19 samples was the United States, Italy and Spain.

Those enrolled, adults aged 18 to 89 years, came from some 25 US areas. In assigning cohorts, the study relied on participant-reported clinical history. Trimming stripped 4 bases from V and 6 bases from J, with 11 bases between. CDR3 length: 12 residues. Germline values: CDR1 SGHDT, CDR2 YYEEEE. Sequencing used immunoSEQ multiplex PCR; TCRdb keeps in-frame clones, though not all of them. The sample contains about 300,000 clones, nearly 90% of which appear only once. Sequencing was carried out using PBMCs or T cells enriched from blood (not recorded which). The chain joins TRBV5-6 to TRBJ2-7, with D perhaps TRBD1 (6 bases). The TCR comes from a woman in her late teens or twenties with acute COVID-19. CDR3 amino acids: CASSEQGPEQYF. In DNA, the CDR3 is TGTGCCAGCAGCGAACAGGGCCCCGAGCAGTACTTC.